A single sample is the source of the 16 T cell receptor beta chains below, sequenced in a study of T cell responses to AZD1222 COVID-19 vaccine. Sequencing used immunoSEQ multiplex PCR; TCRdb keeps in-frame clones, though not all of them. Of 130,000 or so clones in the sample, over 90% were seen once. The sample was peripheral blood, taken on day 0 of AZD1222 vaccination. These receptors all come from an adult in good health.

The chain uses TRBV4-1 and TRBJ1-5; 10 bases line up with TRBD1. The J segment lost 5 bases and the V segment lost 2 bases, leaving 6 bases of the junction unmatched. Germline CDR1 is MGHRA and CDR2 is YSYEKL. The CDR3 extends over 16 amino acids. The CDR3 protein is CASSQLDRGLYQPQHF. Written as DNA, the CDR3 is TGCGCCAGCAGCCAACTAGACAGGGGGCTTTATCAGCCCCAGCATTTT.

This chain joins TRBV21-1 and TRBJ2-5. TRBV21-1 is shown as a pseudogene. There are 11 residues in the CDR3. In nucleotides, the CDR3 is TGTGCCAGCAGCAAGGGTAAGACCCAGTACTTC. Its translation: CASSKGKTQYF.

This rearrangement joins TRBV15 to TRBJ1-1; D is unresolved. The length of the CDR3 is 14 residues. V shed 3 bases and J shed 3 bases, with 11 bases lying between them. Germline CDR1 is LNHNV and CDR2 is YYDKDF (reference sequence). The CDR3 reads CATSRRAEDTEAFF. CDR3 sequence (DNA): TGTGCCACCAGCAGGAGGGCGGAGGACACTGAAGCTTTCTTT.

This chain connects TRBV7-3 to TRBJ1-4, with a tentative D call TRBD1 (6 bases). Looked up from germline, CDR1 is SGHTA and CDR2 is FQGTGA. V lost 2 bases, J lost 7 bases, and 8 bases lay in between. The CDR3 sequence is 13 residues long. The CDR3 nucleotides read TGTGCCAGCAGCTTAGGGGGCGGTGAAAAACTGTTTTTT. Its protein is CASSLGGGEKLFF.

The gene calls are TRBV27 and TRBJ2-1; unclear D gene. V lost 3 bases and J 4 bases, leaving 7 bases between the germline ends. This CDR3 comprises 13 residues. CDR1 MNHEY and CDR2 SMNVEV come from the germline V gene (reference sequence). The CDR3: CASSLEWYNEQFF. The CDR3 region has the DNA TGTGCCAGCAGTTTGGAGTGGTACAATGAGCAGTTCTTC.

The CDR3 coding sequence is TGTGCCAGCAGCCATCCCCAGAACACAGATACGCAGTATTTT. This encodes CASSHPQNTDTQYF. The chain is built from TRBV3-1 (or the pseudogene TRBV3-2) and TRBJ2-3; D unresolved. V lost 3 bases and J 2 bases, leaving 9 bases between the germline ends. CDR3 length: 14 amino acids. The germline V gene has CDR1 LGHDT and CDR2 YNNKEL (reference sequence).

This chain uses TRBV30 with TRBJ2-7; no clear D. Germline loops: CDR1 GTSNPN, CDR2 SVGIG (reference sequence). Trimming took 5 bases from V and 1 from J, leaving 15 bases between them. The CDR3 loop spans 14 amino acids. DNA for the CDR3: TGTGCCTGGTCCCCGGTCGGAGTGTCCTACGAGCAGTACTTC. It encodes CAWSPVGVSYEQYF.

This chain links TRBV7-2 with TRBJ2-5; tentative D call: TRBD2 (7 bases). V lost 5 bases, J lost 5 bases, and 18 bases lay in between. There are 15 residues in the CDR3. In germline, CDR1 is SGHTA, CDR2 FQGNSA. For the CDR3, the DNA is TGTGCCAGCAGCCGGACTAGGGGGTTTTTGGAGACCCAGTACTTC. Residues: CASSRTRGFLETQYF.

V and J are TRBV5-4 and TRBJ1-2, with a possible D match to TRBD1 (6 bases). V was clipped by 0 bases and J by 9 bases, with 12 bases between them. This CDR3 has 13 residues. Germline V CDR1 and CDR2: SGHNT, YYREEE (reference sequence). The CDR3 loop reads CASSLVQGLSYTF. For the CDR3, the DNA is TGTGCCAGCAGCTTGGTACAGGGATTAAGCTACACCTTC.

The CDR3 DNA follows: TGTGCCAGTAGTCTCTTACCCGATACCGGGGAGCTGTTTTTT. As protein: CASSLLPDTGELFF. The J gene is TRBJ2-2, the V gene TRBV19, with unresolved D. The CDR3 loop spans 14 amino acids. Germline-derived CDR1 and CDR2 are LNHDA and SQIVND (reference sequence). Trimming stripped 5 bases from V and 5 bases from J, with 12 bases between.

The chain couples TRBV13 to TRBJ2-1; 10 bases align to TRBD1. The CDR3 covers 12 residues. Germline V lookup: CDR1 PRHDT, CDR2 FYEKMQ (reference sequence). V was pared by 3 bases and J by 14 bases, with 4 bases of the junction left unmatched. CDR3 loop: CASSFLGTGEFF. CDR3 coding DNA: TGTGCCAGCAGCTTCCTGGGGACAGGGGAGTTCTTC.

The V gene is TRBV10-3, the J gene TRBJ1-2, with 8 positions matching TRBD1. V was clipped by 6 bases and J by 2 bases; unmatched bases: 11. This CDR3 is 16 amino acids long. CDR1 and CDR2 from the germline V gene are ENHRY and SYGVKD. CDR3 DNA sequence: TGTGCCATCAGAGATTCCCGGGACAGGACCAACTATGGCTACACCTTC. It translates to CAIRDSRDRTNYGYTF.

The chain combines TRBV6-4 with TRBJ2-1; D is perhaps TRBD1 (5 bases). The germline V and J ends were trimmed by 2 bases and 0 bases, with 8 bases remaining between them. The CDR3 is made up of 15 amino acids. The V gene's germline CDR1 is MRHNA and CDR2 SNTAGT. Here the CDR3 DNA reads TGTGCCAGCAGTGACGTAGGGGCCTCCTACAATGAGCAGTTCTTC. Translation gives CASSDVGASYNEQFF.

The V gene is TRBV12-5, the J gene TRBJ1-5, with D unresolved. The CDR3 is made up of 17 amino acids. CDR1 and CDR2 from the germline V gene are LGHNT and FRNRAP. The V gene lost 3 bases and the J gene lost 0 bases, with 15 bases spanning the gap. Written as DNA, the CDR3 is TGTGCTAGTGGTTTTTTGGGAGGCCGATATAGCAATCAGCCCCAGCATTTT. As protein: CASGFLGGRYSNQPQHF.

In nucleotides, the CDR3 is TGCGCCAGCAGCCAAGATCGATGGTCGAAGGATCAGCCCCAGCATTTT. This translates into CASSQDRWSKDQPQHF. V and J are TRBV4-1 and TRBJ1-5; no firm D call. Trimming left V 0 bases short and J 5 bases short, with 14 bases between. Germline loops: CDR1 MGHRA, CDR2 YSYEKL. This CDR3 is built from 16 residues.

The chain carries TRBV5-4 and TRBJ2-2; no definite D call. Germline values: CDR1 SGHNT, CDR2 YYREEE (reference sequence). Deletions cut 3 bases from V and 2 bases from J, with 5 bases between. The CDR3 consists of 13 residues. The CDR3 loop is CASSSLNTGELFF. CDR3 bases: TGTGCCAGCAGCTCACTAAACACCGGGGAGCTGTTTTTT.